The 30 T cell receptor beta chains below come from one sample, sequenced in a study of blood T cell repertoires in COVID-19. TCRdb keeps only in-frame clones here, not all; method: immunoSEQ multiplex PCR. The table records nearly 80,000 clones, roughly 89% of them present only once. Sequencing input: peripheral blood. Receptors were obtained from an elderly woman with active or convalescent COVID-19.

This rearrangement joins TRBV4-1 to TRBJ2-7, with D perhaps TRBD1 (6 bases). Germline lookup yields CDR1 MGHRA and CDR2 YSYEKL. This CDR3 region has 13 residues. V gave up 4 bases and J gave up 6 bases, with 13 bases separating them. The CDR3 DNA reads as TGCGCCAGCAGCCCAAGAGGGACAATCGAGCAGTACTTC. Translation: CASSPRGTIEQYF.

This clone has just one count. The chain combines TRBV9 with TRBJ2-7, with 8 bases matching TRBD2. CDR1 and CDR2 from the germline V gene are SGDLS and YYNGEE. This CDR3 contains 16 residues. Germline trimming cut 0 bases from V and 1 base from J; bases unmatched to any gene: 6. As DNA, the CDR3 is TGTGCCAGCAGCGTAGGCCCAAGCGGGGGATCCTACGAGCAGTACTTC. Residues: CASSVGPSGGSYEQYF. Full variable domain (rest looked up from reference TRBV9 and TRBJ2-7): DSGVTQTPKHLITATGQRVTLRCSPRSGDLSVYWYQQSLDQGLQFLIQYYNGEERAKGNILERFSAQQFPDLHSELNLSSLELGDSALYFCASSVGPSGGSYEQYFGPGTRLTVT.

The V gene is TRBV28, the J gene TRBJ2-3; unclear D gene. The CDR3 runs to 15 residues. Germline assignment: CDR1 MDHEN and CDR2 SYDVKM. V lost 7 bases and J lost 0, with 14 bases in between. The CDR3 here is CASTTAGWSTDTQYF. The CDR3 nucleotides are TGTGCCAGCACCACCGCAGGATGGAGCACAGATACGCAGTATTTT. Complete variable domain (other parts from reference TRBV28 and TRBJ2-3): DVKVTQSSRYLVKRTGEKVFLECVQDMDHENMFWYRQDPGLGLRLIYFSYDVKMKEKGDIPEGYSVSREKKERFSLILESASTNQTSMYLCASTTAGWSTDTQYFGPGTRLTVL.

The rearrangement uses TRBV10-3 and TRBJ1-5; D ambiguous. V lost 0 bases and J 2 bases, leaving 8 bases between the germline ends. Germline loops: CDR1 ENHRY, CDR2 SYGVKD. The CDR3 covers 15 residues. CDR3: CAISESVRGNQPQHF. In nucleotides, the CDR3 is TGTGCCATCAGTGAGTCTGTAAGAGGCAATCAGCCCCAGCATTTT.

This chain connects TRBV6-2 or TRBV6-3 to TRBJ2-2; TRBD1 matches at 9 bases. V lost 5 bases to trimming and J lost 0 bases; unmatched junction nucleotides: 13. Looked up from germline, CDR1 is MNHEY and CDR2 is SVGEGT. This CDR3 comprises 19 residues. The DNA for the CDR3 is TGTGCCAGCAGTGGCACAGGGGGCTCATCTCTACCGAACACCGGGGAGCTGTTTTTT. Translating it yields CASSGTGGSSLPNTGELFF.

CDR3 nucleotides: TGTGCCAGCTCACCTCGCGGGGGGCAAGAGACCCAGTACTTC. It specifies CASSPRGGQETQYF. This rearrangement joins TRBV18 to TRBJ2-5; TRBD2 agrees at 8 bases. In germline, CDR1 is KGHSH, CDR2 LQKENI. The CDR3 sequence is 14 residues long. Trimming took 3 bases from V and 2 from J; bases not matched to a gene: 2.

The rearrangement joins TRBV2 to TRBJ2-2, with 10 positions matching TRBD1. J was trimmed by 7 bases and V by 6 bases; bases with no gene match: 5. Germline V gene sequence: CDR1 SNHLY, CDR2 FYNNEI. The CDR3 is made up of 14 amino acids. The CDR3 here is CASSPDRGYGELFF. CDR3 DNA: TGTGCCAGCAGCCCGGACAGGGGGTACGGGGAGCTGTTTTTT.

This clone was seen once. V usage is TRBV19 and J usage is TRBJ1-2, with TRBD1 matching 8 bases. Looked up from germline, CDR1 is LNHDA and CDR2 is SQIVND (reference sequence). This CDR3 contains 14 residues. Trimming at V came to 6 bases and at J to 6 bases, leaving 9 bases not matched to a gene. The CDR3 DNA follows: TGTGCCAGTAGATCCCGGGACAGGAGGGATGGCTACACCTTC. Translating gives CASRSRDRRDGYTF.

A single count supports this clone. The V and J genes are TRBV2 and TRBJ2-4, with 13 bases that match TRBD2. J was trimmed by 10 bases and V by 2 bases; bases with no gene match: 5. Germline CDR1 reads SNHLY; CDR2 reads FYNNEI. CDR3 size: 15 residues. CDR3 sequence reads: CASSELGTSGIIQYF. The CDR3 DNA reads TGTGCCAGCAGTGAACTTGGGACTAGCGGGATTATTCAGTACTTC.

The sample holds many counts of this clone. The chain joins TRBV11-3 to TRBJ2-1, with D maybe TRBD1 (7 bases). V lost 1 base and J 7 bases, leaving 20 bases between the germline ends. CDR3 size: 17 residues. Germline lookup yields CDR1 SGHNT and CDR2 YENEEA. The CDR3 nucleotides are TGTGCCAGCAGCTTAGTGACAGGGAGGTCCGATGGGAATGAGCAGTTCTTC. It specifies CASSLVTGRSDGNEQFF.

The chain joins TRBV6-5 to TRBJ2-7, with 11 bases identical to TRBD1. The trim removed 6 bases at V and 4 bases at J, leaving 8 bases unmatched. Looked up from germline, CDR1 is MNHEY and CDR2 is SVGAGI. This CDR3 is built from 15 residues. The CDR3 coding sequence is TGTGCCAGCAGCAGACCGGGACAGGGGGTATACGAGCAGTACTTC. It is translated as CASSRPGQGVYEQYF.

This clone was observed a few times. This chain connects TRBV5-5 to TRBJ2-7; no reliable D call. The germline CDR1 and CDR2 sequences are SGHKS and YYEKEE (reference sequence). The V and J ends lost 4 bases and 7 bases respectively, with 12 bases between them. The CDR3 is made up of 12 amino acids. CDR3 sequence: CASSLPLREQYF. The CDR3 DNA is TGTGCCAGCAGCCTCCCCTTACGGGAGCAGTACTTC.

The chain is built from TRBV7-2 and TRBJ2-3; tentative D call: TRBD1 (7 bases). There are 15 residues in the CDR3. V lost 5 bases and J lost 0, with 12 bases in between. Germline V gene sequence: CDR1 SGHTA, CDR2 FQGNSA. The CDR3 reads CASSLQGGSTDTQYF. The CDR3 bases are TGTGCCAGCAGCCTCCAGGGGGGAAGCACAGATACGCAGTATTTT.

This chain joins TRBV7-2 and TRBJ2-5, with TRBD2 matching 7 bases. This CDR3 comprises 16 residues. Germline CDR1 and CDR2: SGHTA and FQGNSA. V was pared by 2 bases and J by 5 bases, with 11 bases of the junction left unmatched. The CDR3 region has the DNA TGTGCCAGCAGCTTACGGAGGGACTATAACAGGGAGACCCAGTACTTC. Translation gives CASSLRRDYNRETQYF.

The V call is TRBV18, the J call TRBJ2-7; TRBD1 matches at 11 bases. With V trimmed by 6 bases and J by 4 bases, 8 bases remained unmatched. Germline V gene data show CDR1 as KGHSH and CDR2 as LQKENI. There are 15 residues in the CDR3. Here the CDR3 DNA reads TGTGCCAGCTCTACCACAGGGACAGGGGGATACGAGCAGTACTTC. Encoded protein: CASSTTGTGGYEQYF.

V usage is TRBV30 and J usage is TRBJ1-1; 8 nucleotides line up with TRBD1. This CDR3 has 14 amino acids. V lost 6 bases, J lost 10 bases, and 16 bases stayed unmatched. Per germline, CDR1 GTSNPN and CDR2 SVGIG (reference sequence). The CDR3 DNA sequence: TGTGCCTGCCTAGGGGACAGGACTGTAAGAGTAGCTTTCTTT. Protein: CACLGDRTVRVAFF.

The CDR3 nucleotides read TGTGCCAGCAGCTTAGACAGGGGTGGGGCAGATACGCAGTATTTT. The encoded protein is CASSLDRGGADTQYF. V usage is TRBV7-9 and J usage is TRBJ2-3, with 7 bases that match TRBD1. The germline gives CDR1 SEHNR, CDR2 FQNEAQ (reference sequence). V was pared by 1 base and J by 4 bases, with 5 bases of the junction left unmatched. The CDR3 extends over 15 amino acids.

The chain carries TRBV14 and TRBJ2-1; 9 bases are shared with TRBD1. The CDR3 is 16 amino acids. Germline assignment: CDR1 SGHDN and CDR2 FVKESK. The junction had 7 bases not matched to a gene; V was cut back by 4 bases and J by 3 bases. CDR3 protein: CASSRAGQGYYNEQFF. CDR3 nucleotides: TGTGCCAGCAGCCGAGCGGGACAGGGCTACTACAATGAGCAGTTCTTC.

The V and J genes are TRBV10-3 and TRBJ2-7; 10 nucleotides agree with TRBD2. With 8 bases clipped from V and 5 bases from J, the junction kept 6 bases outside the gene matches. The CDR3 is 13 residues long. Per the germline V gene, CDR1 is ENHRY and CDR2 is SYGVKD. The CDR3 nucleotides read TGTGCCATCCGGGCTAGCGGGAGTAACGAGCAGTACTTC. Protein: CAIRASGSNEQYF.

The CDR3 here is CASSESSRGREKLFF. CDR3 bases: TGTGCCAGCAGTGAAAGTTCCAGGGGGAGAGAAAAACTGTTTTTT. The rearrangement uses TRBV2 and TRBJ1-4, with 7 bases identical to TRBD1. The CDR3 sequence is 15 residues long. Germline values: CDR1 SNHLY, CDR2 FYNNEI. V gave up 2 bases and J gave up 8 bases; unmatched junction bases: 8.

The rearrangement links TRBV19 to TRBJ1-1; weak D call: TRBD1 (6 bases). Germline assignment: CDR1 LNHDA and CDR2 SQIVND (reference sequence). CDR3 length: 14 residues. Trimming cost V 7 bases and J 5 bases, with 17 bases left between them. This CDR3 is CASTTTGVWTEAFF. DNA for the CDR3: TGTGCCAGTACCACGACAGGAGTGTGGACTGAAGCTTTCTTT.

The chain combines TRBV28 with TRBJ1-6; D is uncertain. CDR1 and CDR2 (germline): MDHEN, SYDVKM. The V and J ends lost 6 bases and 5 bases respectively, with 5 bases between them. The CDR3 runs to 12 residues. CDR3 region: CASSRNNSPLHF. DNA for the CDR3: TGTGCCAGCAGCCGTAATAATTCACCCCTCCACTTT.

The chain recombines TRBV28 with TRBJ2-2, with 8 bases aligning to TRBD2. The CDR3 consists of 15 residues. Per the germline V gene, CDR1 is MDHEN and CDR2 is SYDVKM. J was trimmed by 0 bases and V by 6 bases; bases with no gene match: 3. The CDR3 reads CASSHGGANTGELFF. The DNA of the CDR3 is TGTGCCAGCAGCCACGGGGGGGCGAACACCGGGGAGCTGTTTTTT.

J is TRBJ2-7 and V is TRBV28; D is possibly TRBD2 (5 bases). CDR3 length equals 13 residues. Germline-derived CDR1 and CDR2 are MDHEN and SYDVKM. V was pared by 10 bases and J by 6 bases, with 19 bases between. Here the CDR3 reads CATTRTGSGEQYF. CDR3 DNA sequence: TGTGCCACTACAAGGACGGGAAGCGGCGAGCAGTACTTC.

The V call is TRBV9, the J call TRBJ2-5; a possible D gene is TRBD2 (6 bases). The CDR3 covers 16 residues. Between the trimmed V and J ends, which lost 0 bases and 2 bases, there was a span of 14 bases. Germline lookup yields CDR1 SGDLS and CDR2 YYNGEE. This chain's CDR3 is CASSVVGGIGQETQYF. The CDR3 coding sequence is TGTGCCAGCAGCGTAGTCGGGGGTATAGGGCAAGAGACCCAGTACTTC.

This clone was counted a single time. The V and J genes are TRBV2 and TRBJ1-1; possible D gene TRBD1, 5 bases. CDR3 size: 14 residues. Germline lookup yields CDR1 SNHLY and CDR2 FYNNEI. V lost 3 bases, J lost 8 bases, and 16 bases lay in between. Here the CDR3 DNA reads TGTGCCAGCAGTGATATATCCCCGCAGGGCGAAGCTTTCTTT. This gives the protein CASSDISPQGEAFF.

J is TRBJ1-2 and V is TRBV7-2; the match to TRBD1 covers 7 bases. Germline CDR1 SGHTA, CDR2 FQGNSA. The CDR3 loop spans 15 amino acids. V gave up 1 base and J gave up 5 bases; unmatched junction bases: 7. CDR3: CASSLGQGVGYGYTF. The CDR3 DNA is TGTGCCAGCAGCTTAGGGCAGGGGGTAGGATATGGCTACACCTTC.

The chain couples TRBV28 to TRBJ1-1; D is uncertain. CDR1 is MDHEN, CDR2 SYDVKM, per germline. The germline V and J ends were trimmed by 3 bases and 1 base, with 6 bases remaining between them. This CDR3 is 13 amino acids long. The CDR3 nucleotides are TGTGCCAGCAGTTTCTCGCGGAACACTGAAGCTTTCTTT. Translation gives CASSFSRNTEAFF.

The V gene is TRBV18, the J gene TRBJ2-3, with 10 positions matching TRBD2. This CDR3 has 17 amino acids. Germline loops: CDR1 KGHSH, CDR2 LQKENI. Unmatched junction bases numbered 10, after V lost 2 bases and J lost 5 bases. Here the CDR3 DNA reads TGTGCCAGCTCACCATCCCTAGCGGGAGAGTTGAGAGATACGCAGTATTTT. Translated: CASSPSLAGELRDTQYF. The variable domain in full, completed from reference TRBV18 and TRBJ2-3, reads NAGVMQNPRHLVRRRGQEARLRCSPMKGHSHVYWYRQLPEEGLKFMVYLQKENIIDESGMPKERFSAEFPKEGPSILRIQQVVRGDSAAYFCASSPSLAGELRDTQYFGPGTRLTVL.

V and J are TRBV18 and TRBJ2-3; D gene ambiguous. The germline V gene has CDR1 KGHSH and CDR2 LQKENI. Trimming took 0 bases from V and 4 from J, leaving 5 bases between them. CDR3 size: 13 residues. CDR3 loop: CASSPPSADTQYF. The CDR3 bases are TGTGCCAGCTCACCACCGAGCGCAGATACGCAGTATTTT.